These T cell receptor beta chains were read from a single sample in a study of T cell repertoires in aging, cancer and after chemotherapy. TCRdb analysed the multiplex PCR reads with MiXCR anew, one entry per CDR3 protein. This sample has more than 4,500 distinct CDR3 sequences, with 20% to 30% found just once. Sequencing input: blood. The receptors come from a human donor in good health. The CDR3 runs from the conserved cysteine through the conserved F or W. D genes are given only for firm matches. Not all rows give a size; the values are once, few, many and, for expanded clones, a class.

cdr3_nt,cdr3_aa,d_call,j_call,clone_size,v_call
TGTGCCAGCAGGCAGGGGGGCTCTGAAGCTTTCTTT,CASRQGGSEAFF,TRBD1,TRBJ1-1,.,TRBV7-9
TGTGCCAGCAGCTTGGCAGGCAGGCGGTCTGAAGCTTTCTTT,CASSLAGRRSEAFF,.,TRBJ1-1,few,TRBV7-2
TGTGCCACCAGCGTACAGAGGGGCACTAATGAAAAACTGTTTTTT,CATSVQRGTNEKLFF,.,TRBJ1-4,medium-sized,TRBV15
TGCAGCGTTGAAGACGGCGGATACGAGCAGTACTTC,CSVEDGGYEQYF,.,TRBJ2-7,few,TRBV29-1
TGTGCCAGCAGAACGGGGGGACGGATCTCTGGAAACACCATATATTTT,CASRTGGRISGNTIYF,.,TRBJ1-3,.,TRBV6-5
TGTGCCTGGACCCGAGAGGAGACCCAGTACTTC,CAWTREETQYF,.,TRBJ2-5,medium-sized,TRBV30
TGTGCCAGCAGTTTTAGTGGGACGGGGGGAGAGCAGTACTTC,CASSFSGTGGEQYF,TRBD2,TRBJ2-7,.,TRBV28
TGTGCCAGCAGCTTGACCCTAGGGACAGGGGGCTACAATGAGCAGTTCTTC,CASSLTLGTGGYNEQFF,TRBD1,TRBJ2-1,medium-sized,TRBV7-6
TGTGCCAGCAGCACCGCCCCGGGACTAGCACTAACTCCCACAGATACGCAGTATTTT,CASSTAPGLALTPTDTQYF,TRBD2,TRBJ2-3,medium-sized,TRBV12-3/TRBV12-4
TGCAGTGCTAGAGATCATAGGCAGGGTGTGTCACCCCTCCACTTT,CSARDHRQGVSPLHF,.,TRBJ1-6,.,TRBV20-1
TGCAGCGGCGGACAGCTCTATGGCTACACCTTC,CSGGQLYGYTF,.,TRBJ1-2,medium-sized,TRBV29-1
TGTGCCAGCAGGCACCCAGTGGGCTCTGGGGCCAACGTCCTGACTTTC,CASRHPVGSGANVLTF,.,TRBJ2-6,.,TRBV6-2/TRBV6-3
TGTGCCAGCAGCGTAGCTACGGGAGTGGAGACCCAGTACTTC,CASSVATGVETQYF,.,TRBJ2-5,.,TRBV9
TGTGCCAGCAGCTTAGTGTCTGCTGGAAACACCATATATTTT,CASSLVSAGNTIYF,.,TRBJ1-3,medium-sized,TRBV7-6
TGTGCCAGCAGTCGACAGGGGCTAGCGGGAGGGGGTGAGCAGTTCTTC,CASSRQGLAGGGEQFF,TRBD2,TRBJ2-1,medium-sized,TRBV12-3/TRBV12-4
TGTGCCATCAGTGAGTCAGGCACGTTGAACACTGAAGCTTTCTTT,CAISESGTLNTEAFF,.,TRBJ1-1,.,TRBV10-3
TGTGCCAGCAGTTTGGGAGCACCCGGGGCTGGAAACACCATATATTTT,CASSLGAPGAGNTIYF,.,TRBJ1-3,.,TRBV27
TGTGCCAGCAGTTTGAGGCAGGGGTTCGACGAGCAGTACTTC,CASSLRQGFDEQYF,.,TRBJ2-7,.,TRBV27
TGCAGTGCGAGGGATGGGCCGGGAAACACCATATATTTT,CSARDGPGNTIYF,.,TRBJ1-3,few,TRBV20-1
TGTGCCAGCAGTTACTCCCGAAGGCGGGGGGGCTACAATGAGCAGTTCTTC,CASSYSRRRGGYNEQFF,TRBD2,TRBJ2-1,medium-sized,TRBV6-2/TRBV6-3
TGTGCCAGCAGCTTAACAGGGGGGGATCAGCCCCAGCATTTT,CASSLTGGDQPQHF,TRBD1,TRBJ1-5,medium-sized,TRBV7-2
TGTGCCACCAGGCGGTCGGGACAGTTGAACACCGGGGAGCTGTTTTTT,CATRRSGQLNTGELFF,TRBD1,TRBJ2-2,.,TRBV6-1
TGTGCCAGCAGTCCTACAGTGAACACCGGGGAGCTGTTTTTT,CASSPTVNTGELFF,.,TRBJ2-2,.,TRBV7-9